This TCR beta chain emerged from a study of blood T cells in healthy people across ages. Donation came from healthy Caucasian individuals in Russia who were aged roughly 6 to 95. At least ten counts were recorded for this clonotype. CDR1 is KGHDR, CDR2 SFDVKD, per germline. V lost 1 base and J 4 bases, leaving 12 bases between the germline ends. There are 15 residues in the CDR3. For the second PCR, which ran for 7 to 11 cycles, a sample-barcoded 5' primer and a J-beta primer mix were used. TCRdb redid the calling of the 5' RACE reads with MiXCR, one entry per CDR3 protein. Of more than 650,000 distinct CDR3 sequences listed, 22% are singletons.

The TCR sequence derives from a man between 65 and 85 years old in good health. Input material: blood. The V call is TRBV24-1, the J call TRBJ2-5, with a tentative D call TRBD1 (5 bases). CDR3 DNA: TGTGCCACCAGTGATTTCAGATCAGGGTTAGAGACCCAGTACTTC. Translating gives CATSDFRSGLETQYF.